This T cell receptor beta chain was documented in a study of blood T cell repertoires in COVID-19 (TCRdb year 2020). For the study in its entirety: Samples from collaborators originated in the United States, Italy and Spain and spanned both the acute and convalescent phases of COVID-19. The material from the prospective study consisted of cDNA or gDNA derived from T cells, B-cell-depleted T cells, or PBMCs. Deeply sampled blood TCRbeta repertoires from subjects exposed to, actively infected with, or recovered from COVID-19 were included in the dataset. A freely available public database, intended as a resource for researchers studying the immune response to SARS-CoV-2, is where the repertoires were released. The samples were drawn from the first 160 participants of the ongoing ImmuneRACE study and from some 1,300 subjects provided by 6 global collaborators. A de-identified subject ID, COVID-19 status, age in years and sex were almost always included in the sample metadata. HLA class I and class II types, where available, came from metadata supplied by the sample provider rather than from assay-based typing. Points the paper makes about the study in general: Clinical and demographic metadata were provided uncurated, with the amount varying by source and participant.

Whole blood was collected in K2EDTA tubes by collaborating institutions according to the institutions' own protocols. For TCRbeta analysis, collaborators shipped samples as frozen whole blood, isolated PBMCs, or DNA extracted from either of those sample types. TCRbeta CDR3 regions were amplified from genomic DNA using the immunoSEQ Assay, a bias-controlled multiplex PCR. Turning to the authors' computational methods: Within the assay, amplification of reference gene primers was used to estimate how many nucleated cells each sample contained. Sequence reads were collapsed and filtered to measure the absolute abundance of every unique TCRbeta CDR3 rearrangement. For each sample, productive Simpson clonality was calculated as the square root of Simpson's diversity index across productive rearrangements. TCRdb took over this immuneACCESS table, retaining in-frame rearrangements with V and J assigned. Such tables are incomplete; in checked studies, under half of the missing clones stem from an unresolved V gene, and the remainder is unexplained. V and J calls and clone size come straight from that table; D and trimming were deduced from the DNA. For this sample the table gives 70,000 or so clones, of which 86% were detected only once. In total, the top ten clones hold approximately 4.1% of the sample.

The germline V gene sets CDR1 to SNHLY and CDR2 to FYNNEI. V lost 6 bases and J lost 3 bases; the stretch between them is 8 bases long. Including the terminal cysteine and phenylalanine, the CDR3 comprises 12 residues. Only the CDR3 region is kept as DNA, spanning 36 bases read in frame from base 1. A note on this clone: Its target antigen remains unknown. One base away there is no much larger clone; base qualities are not given.

Sequenced sample: peripheral blood. The receptor's source is a man aged 45 to 65 with acute or convalescent COVID-19. The chain links TRBV2 with TRBJ1-1; the D gene cannot be resolved reliably. The nucleotide sequence is given as TGTGCCAGCAGCCGAGGATACACTGAAGCTTTCTTT. Translated, it reads CASSRGYTEAFF.